The rows below give T cell receptor beta chains drawn from one sample of a study of early T cells in non-severe SARS-CoV-2 infection. TCRdb reprocessed the 5' RACE reads with MiXCR, giving one entry per CDR3 protein. The sample has 85,000 to 100,000 distinct CDR3 sequences; around 13% are singletons. Sequenced input: whole blood. The receptor source for this set is an adult who was a healthcare worker with PCR-confirmed SARS-CoV-2 infection or an uninfected control (not recorded which). CDR3s include the opening cysteine and the closing phenylalanine or tryptophan. The order of the fields is V gene, CDR3 protein.

TRBV24-1	CATHTRGQGDSATQYF
TRBV7-8	CASSLASQGTEAFF
TRBV7-8	CASSLVALNTGELFF
TRBV18	CASSPPTTYYGYTF
TRBV7-9	CASSSGLDFDEQYF
TRBV5-1	CASSPQVRGVYNEQFF
TRBV20-1	CSAPDMNTEAFF
TRBV28	CASTQNQWGSGYTF
TRBV6-5	CASSRQGPYNEQFF
TRBV5-1	CASSSTRPGTGNTGELFF